This T cell receptor beta chain was captured by sequencing in a study of T cell responses to AZD1222 COVID-19 vaccine. Study at large: Combined were second doses at about 4 or about 12 weeks. Points from the study as a whole: At study baseline, merely six AZD1222 recipients were seropositive. Spike-specific TCR breadth and depth were elevated following two AZD1222 doses. Researchers took repertoire samples only after the peak T cell response had come.

Libraries were prepared by immunoSEQ multiplex PCR; TCRdb keeps only in-frame clonotypes and omits some of them. The sample comprises some 130,000 clones, about nine tenths of which are singletons, and 6.9% rests with the top ten. Worth noting for this clone: Its specificity is unknown.

The ends were cut back, 5 bases at V and 3 bases at J, with 8 bases in the middle. Germline CDR1 reads SGDLS; CDR2 reads YYNGEE. This CDR3 spans 13 amino acids. The receptor's source is an adult in good health. The chain couples TRBV9 to TRBJ2-2; D not certain. The input for sequencing was peripheral blood, taken on day 0 of AZD1222 vaccination. For the CDR3, the DNA is TGTGCCAGCAGTCAGATCTACACCGGGGAGCTGTTTTTT. Translation gives CASSQIYTGELFF.